Presented here are 10 T cell receptor beta chains from one specimen sequenced in a study of blood T cell repertoires in COVID-19. Profiling relied on immunoSEQ multiplex PCR, and the TCRdb table lists in-frame clones only, not all of them. The repertoire holds 250,000 or so clones, with roughly 89% as singletons. The material sequenced was peripheral blood. Every receptor here comes from a woman aged 40 to 50 who had recovered from COVID-19.

This rearrangement joins TRBV7-2 to TRBJ2-5; maybe TRBD2 (5 bases). CDR1 is SGHTA and CDR2 is FQGNSA in the germline V gene. The germline V and J ends were trimmed by 5 bases and 3 bases, with 13 bases remaining between them. CDR3 size: 14 residues. CDR3 nucleotides: TGTGCCAGCAGCCCGACCCAAGCGGAAGAGACCCAGTACTTC. Its translation: CASSPTQAEETQYF. The variable domain in full, with the rest retrieved from reference TRBV7-2 and TRBJ2-5, is GAGVSQSPSNKVTEKGKDVELRCDPISGHTALYWYRQSLGQGLEFLIYFQGNSAPDKSGLPSDRFSAERTGGSVSTLTIQRTQQEDSAVYLCASSPTQAEETQYFGPGTRLLVL.

CDR3 bases: TGTGCCAGCAGTGAAAGACTAGCGGGGGGGCACTCGGATACGCAGTATTTT. It encodes CASSERLAGGHSDTQYF. The V call is TRBV6-1, the J call TRBJ2-3; 14 bases map to TRBD2. Germline trimming cut 2 bases from V and 6 bases from J; bases unmatched to any gene: 7. The CDR3 sequence is 17 residues long. Per germline, CDR1 MNHNS and CDR2 SASEGT.

This chain connects TRBV28 to TRBJ2-5; 12 nucleotides align to TRBD2. Per the germline V gene, CDR1 is MDHEN and CDR2 is SYDVKM. V lost 6 bases to trimming and J lost 5 bases; unmatched junction nucleotides: 4. The CDR3 is 14 amino acids. DNA for the CDR3: TGTGCCAGCAGGCCTAGCGGGGGGGCGGAGACCCAGTACTTC. Residues: CASRPSGGAETQYF.

This rearrangement joins TRBV4-2 to TRBJ2-2; 11 bases match TRBD2. Germline CDR1 LGHNA, CDR2 YNFKEQ. Germline trimming cut 1 base from V and 5 bases from J; bases unmatched to any gene: 9. The CDR3 is 18 residues long. In DNA, the CDR3 is TGTGCCAGCAGCCAAGTAGCGGGGGGGCTCGCGGAGACCGGGGAGCTGTTTTTT. Its protein is CASSQVAGGLAETGELFF.

This sequence joins TRBV11-3 and TRBJ1-1; D is unclear. Germline V lookup: CDR1 SGHNT, CDR2 YENEEA. Trimming removed 5 bases from V and 2 bases from J, with 12 bases in between. CDR3 length equals 14 residues. The CDR3 here is CASSPPGRNTEAFF. The CDR3 nucleotides read TGTGCCAGCAGCCCTCCAGGCAGAAACACTGAAGCTTTCTTT.

The V call is TRBV30, the J call TRBJ1-1; a weak D match, TRBD1 (6 bases). The germline V and J ends were trimmed by 7 bases and 6 bases, with 12 bases remaining between them. The germline gives CDR1 GTSNPN, CDR2 SVGIG (reference sequence). The CDR3 loop spans 11 amino acids. The CDR3 region is CAFVDRAEAFF. In DNA, the CDR3 is TGTGCCTTCGTGGACAGAGCTGAAGCTTTCTTT. Based on the CDR3 plus reference TRBV30 and TRBJ1-1, the full variable domain is SQTIHQWPATLVQPVGSPLSLECTVEGTSNPNLYWYRQAAGRGLQLLFYSVGIGQISSEVPQNLSASRPQDRQFILSSKKLLLSDSGFYLCAFVDRAEAFFGQGTRLTVV.

This chain connects TRBV5-1 to TRBJ1-2; 7 nucleotides align to TRBD1. The ends lost 3 bases at V and 0 bases at J; junction bases unmatched: 2. The CDR3 is 14 amino acids. Germline assignment: CDR1 SGHRS and CDR2 YFSETQ. CDR3 bases: TGCGCCAGCAGCTGGGGGACAGCTAACTATGGCTACACCTTC. This translates into CASSWGTANYGYTF.

This sequence joins TRBV6-1 and TRBJ1-6; D perhaps matches TRBD1 (5 bases). Trimming left V 2 bases short and J 0 bases short, with 14 bases between. The CDR3 is 18 amino acids. The germline V gene has CDR1 MNHNS and CDR2 SASEGT. Here the CDR3 DNA reads TGTGCCAGCAGTGAACGGGGACTTCTGAGCTCCTATAATTCACCCCTCCACTTT. Its protein product is CASSERGLLSSYNSPLHF.

This chain connects TRBV6-2 or TRBV6-3 to TRBJ2-2; tentatively, D is TRBD2 (5 bases). The CDR3 has 15 amino acids. The V and J ends lost 2 bases and 6 bases respectively, with 13 bases between them. Germline V lookup: CDR1 MNHEY, CDR2 SVGEGT. The CDR3 loop is CASSYEASLAGELFF. The CDR3 DNA reads as TGTGCCAGCAGTTACGAGGCTAGCCTTGCCGGGGAGCTGTTTTTT.

The V call is TRBV5-1, the J call TRBJ2-7; 8 bases are shared with TRBD1. The V and J ends lost 4 bases and 5 bases, in that order; junction bases with no gene match: 8. Germline V gene data show CDR1 as SGHRS and CDR2 as YFSETQ. The CDR3 loop spans 14 amino acids. The DNA for the CDR3 is TGCGCCAGCAGCCGGACAGGGAGTAGGGACGAGCAGTACTTC. As protein: CASSRTGSRDEQYF. The full variable domain, with the rest looked up from reference TRBV5-1 and TRBJ2-7, is KAGVTQTPRYLIKTRGQQVTLSCSPISGHRSVSWYQQTPGQGLQFLFEYFSETQRNKGNFPGRFSGRQFSNSRSEMNVSTLELGDSALYLCASSRTGSRDEQYFGPGTRLTVT.